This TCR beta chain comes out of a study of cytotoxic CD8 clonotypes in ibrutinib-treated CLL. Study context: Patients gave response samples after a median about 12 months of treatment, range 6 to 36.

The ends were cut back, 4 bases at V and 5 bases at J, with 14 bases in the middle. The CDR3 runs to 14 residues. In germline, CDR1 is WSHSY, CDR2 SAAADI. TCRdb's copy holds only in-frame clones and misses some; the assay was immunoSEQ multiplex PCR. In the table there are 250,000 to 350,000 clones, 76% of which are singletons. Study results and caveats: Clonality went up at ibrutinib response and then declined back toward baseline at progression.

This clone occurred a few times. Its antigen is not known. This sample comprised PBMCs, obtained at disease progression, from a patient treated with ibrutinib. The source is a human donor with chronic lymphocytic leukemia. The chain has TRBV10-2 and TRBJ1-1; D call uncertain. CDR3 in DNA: TGCGCCAGCAGTGCGGCAGGAAAAAATACTGAAGCTTTCTTT. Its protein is CASSAAGKNTEAFF.